The 15 T cell receptor beta chains presented below share a single source sample, sequenced in a study of cytomegalovirus exposure and HLA in healthy donors. The PCR contained 60 Vbeta and 13 Jbeta primers. Profiling relied on immunoSEQ multiplex PCR, and the TCRdb table lists in-frame clones only, not all of them. This table has 190,000 or so clones, 80% appearing once. Sequenced input: PBMCs. These receptor sequences come from a boy aged 10-17 years in good health and CMV-seronegative.

In its sample, this clone was seen once. The junction differs from germline at one of its ends, possibly a read error. The chain uses TRBV4-1 and TRBJ2-7; 10 positions match TRBD2. This CDR3 region has 16 residues. The germline V gene has CDR1 MGHRA and CDR2 YSYEKL. The CDR3 loop is CAGSQERLAGHHEQYF. As DNA, the CDR3 is TGCGCCGGCAGCCAAGAGAGACTAGCGGGTCACCACGAGCAGTACTTC.

J is TRBJ1-1 and V is TRBV10-3; TRBD1 might be the D (6 bases). Germline V gene lookup returns CDR1 ENHRY and CDR2 SYGVKD. Trimming pared 7 bases from V and 1 base from J, leaving 10 bases between. The CDR3 totals 13 residues. CDR3 sequence (DNA): TGTGCCATCATGGGGGCAGCGAACACTGAAGCTTTCTTT. Protein product: CAIMGAANTEAFF.

The rearrangement joins TRBV5-1 to TRBJ2-7; 10 bases align to TRBD2. This CDR3 is 16 amino acids long. The germline gives CDR1 SGHRS, CDR2 YFSETQ. V lost 4 bases, J lost 5 bases, and 12 bases stayed unmatched. The CDR3 is CASSPLAGEVYNEQYF. In DNA, the CDR3 is TGCGCCAGCAGCCCCCTAGCGGGAGAGGTGTACAACGAGCAGTACTTC.

This sequence joins TRBV4-1 and TRBJ2-7; TRBD1 aligns across 9 bases. This CDR3 comprises 14 residues. V gave up 5 bases and J gave up 6 bases; unmatched junction bases: 8. Germline CDR1 and CDR2: MGHRA and YSYEKL. The CDR3 DNA reads as TGCGCCAGCAGCTCCGGGACAGGGAGCGGCGAGCAGTACTTC. Its protein product is CASSSGTGSGEQYF.

The gene calls are TRBV14 and TRBJ2-7; D is unresolved. Trimming removed 5 bases at V and 6 bases at J, with 8 bases between. CDR3 length equals 11 residues. Germline lookup yields CDR1 SGHDN and CDR2 FVKESK. The CDR3 loop is CASSGASEQYF. In nucleotides, the CDR3 is TGTGCCAGCAGCGGTGCTAGCGAGCAGTACTTC. Looking up the rest from reference TRBV14 and TRBJ2-7 gives the full variable domain: EAGVTQFPSHSVIEKGQTVTLRCDPISGHDNLYWYRRVMGKEIKFLLHFVKESKQDESGMPNNRFLAERTGGTYSTLKVQPAELEDSGVYFCASSGASEQYFGPGTRLTVT.

This chain links TRBV11-3 with TRBJ1-4; 7 nucleotides align to TRBD1. The CDR3 has 14 amino acids. The junction had 5 bases not matched to a gene; V was cut back by 5 bases and J by 5 bases. In germline, CDR1 is SGHNT, CDR2 YENEEA. The CDR3 DNA sequence: TGTGCCAGCAGCCCGACAGGGTGGAATGAAAAACTGTTTTTT. Encoded protein: CASSPTGWNEKLFF. Full variable domain (remainder filled in from reference TRBV11-3 and TRBJ1-4): EAGVVQSPRYKIIEKKQPVAFWCNPISGHNTLYWYLQNLGQGPELLIRYENEEAVDDSQLPKDRFSAERLKGVDSTLKIQPAELGDSAVYLCASSPTGWNEKLFFGSGTQLSVL.

The V call is TRBV9, the J call TRBJ2-3; TRBD1 is a possible D gene (6 bases). V lost 0 bases, J lost 2 bases, and 13 bases lay in between. The CDR3 extends over 16 amino acids. Germline V gene data show CDR1 as SGDLS and CDR2 as YYNGEE. CDR3 residues: CASSVATGLPTDTQYF. The CDR3 DNA is TGTGCCAGCAGCGTAGCAACAGGGCTCCCCACAGATACGCAGTATTTT.

This sequence joins TRBV5-4 and TRBJ2-2; 14 nucleotides agree with TRBD2. Trimming took 3 bases from V and 4 from J; bases not matched to a gene: 11. Germline CDR1 SGHNT, CDR2 YYREEE (reference sequence). The CDR3 runs to 19 residues. In nucleotides, the CDR3 is TGTGCCAGCAGCTCATCCGGGACTAGCGGGGGTCATTCCACCGGGGAGCTGTTTTTT. It is translated as CASSSSGTSGGHSTGELFF.

This chain uses TRBV5-5 with TRBJ1-5, with D tentatively TRBD1 (5 bases). CDR1 SGHKS and CDR2 YYEKEE come from the germline V gene (reference sequence). CDR3 length equals 14 residues. With 4 bases removed from V and 3 bases from J, the gap between germline ends came to 11 bases. The CDR3 DNA is TGTGCCAGCAGCCCCGAGGGACTCAATCAGCCCCAGCATTTT. It encodes CASSPEGLNQPQHF.

This rearrangement joins TRBV7-2 to TRBJ2-5; TRBD2 agrees at 11 bases. J lost 5 bases, V lost 3 bases, and 14 bases had no gene match. Germline CDR1 is SGHTA and CDR2 is FQGNSA. The CDR3 contains 18 residues. The CDR3 nucleotides read TGTGCCAGCAGCTTCGCCCGGGGTAGCGGGAGGGAACGGGAGACCCAGTACTTC. Translation: CASSFARGSGRERETQYF. The full variable domain, in which reference TRBV7-2 and TRBJ2-5 provide the parts outside the CDR3, is GAGVSQSPSNKVTEKGKDVELRCDPISGHTALYWYRQSLGQGLEFLIYFQGNSAPDKSGLPSDRFSAERTGGSVSTLTIQRTQQEDSAVYLCASSFARGSGRERETQYFGPGTRLLVL.

The chain is built from TRBV15 and TRBJ2-3; 7 bases fit TRBD2. The CDR3 has 15 amino acids. Per the germline V gene, CDR1 is LNHNV and CDR2 is YYDKDF (reference sequence). The V and J ends lost 0 bases and 6 bases, in that order; junction bases with no gene match: 6. The CDR3: CATSRDRWEGDTQYF. The CDR3 DNA reads as TGTGCCACCAGCAGAGATAGGTGGGAGGGGGATACGCAGTATTTT.

The chain employs TRBV15 and TRBJ1-3; D call uncertain. CDR3 size: 16 residues. Trimming pared 6 bases from V and 2 bases from J, leaving 17 bases between. The germline CDR1 and CDR2 sequences are LNHNV and YYDKDF (reference sequence). The CDR3 DNA follows: TGTGCCACCAGTTTTATGAGGGAGGTGGCTGGAAACACCATATATTTT. Translated, it gives CATSFMREVAGNTIYF.

V and J are TRBV9 and TRBJ2-1; 10 nucleotides agree with TRBD2. Germline assignment: CDR1 SGDLS and CDR2 YYNGEE. The CDR3 is made up of 15 amino acids. V lost 2 bases and J lost 7; bases outside the gene matches: 6. This CDR3 is CASSVTSGNQNEQFF. The CDR3 nucleotides are TGTGCCAGCAGCGTCACTAGCGGGAATCAGAATGAGCAGTTCTTC. Full variable domain (missing parts from reference TRBV9 and TRBJ2-1): DSGVTQTPKHLITATGQRVTLRCSPRSGDLSVYWYQQSLDQGLQFLIQYYNGEERAKGNILERFSAQQFPDLHSELNLSSLELGDSALYFCASSVTSGNQNEQFFGPGTRLTVL.

The sample holds one count of this clone. The chain uses TRBV4-1 and TRBJ2-1; 8 bases are a match to TRBD2. Germline-derived CDR1 and CDR2 are MGHRA and YSYEKL. The trim removed 1 base at V and 0 bases at J, leaving 11 bases unmatched. The CDR3 has 19 amino acids. The CDR3 region has the DNA TGCGCCAGCAGCCAAGTGGGCCCCGGGGGGGCGAGCTCCTACAATGAGCAGTTCTTC. Its protein is CASSQVGPGGASSYNEQFF.

The table lists this clone with a few counts. The chain carries TRBV4-3 and TRBJ1-2; perhaps TRBD1 as D (6 bases). The germline V and J ends were trimmed by 2 bases and 4 bases, with 11 bases remaining between them. The germline CDR1 and CDR2 sequences are LGHNA and YSLEER. This CDR3 is 14 amino acids long. The CDR3 nucleotides read TGCGCCAGCAGCCAAAACCGGGACACCTATGGCTACACCTTC. This encodes CASSQNRDTYGYTF.